What follows is one TCR beta chain and its context. Its target is not known. Preparation of TCR beta libraries was done by quantitative 5'-RACE with molecular barcodes. TCRdb ran MiXCR on the 5' RACE reads and lists one entry per CDR3 protein. This sample carries around 300,000 distinct CDR3 sequences, under 14% of them seen once, and the ten largest clones take 8% to 9.5%. After removal of 0 bases from V and 10 bases from J, the junction contained 17 bases not matched to a gene. Germline V gene sequence: CDR1 LGHDT, CDR2 YNNKEL (reference sequence). The CDR3 totals 17 residues. This record comes from a study of CD8 T cells in ankylosing spondylitis. Whole-study findings and limits: Significant enrichment of disease-linked clones was reported in matched ankylosing spondylitis synovial fluid.

The J gene is TRBJ1-1, the V gene TRBV3-1; 7 positions agree with TRBD1. Sequencing used blood, either unsorted or a sorted T cell fraction (not recorded which). The TCR originated in a female donor with ankylosing spondylitis or in good health (not recorded which). The CDR3 sequence: CASSQDGEGRGSAVAFF. For the CDR3, the DNA is TGTGCCAGCAGCCAAGATGGGGAGGGCAGGGGGAGCGCTGTAGCTTTCTTT.